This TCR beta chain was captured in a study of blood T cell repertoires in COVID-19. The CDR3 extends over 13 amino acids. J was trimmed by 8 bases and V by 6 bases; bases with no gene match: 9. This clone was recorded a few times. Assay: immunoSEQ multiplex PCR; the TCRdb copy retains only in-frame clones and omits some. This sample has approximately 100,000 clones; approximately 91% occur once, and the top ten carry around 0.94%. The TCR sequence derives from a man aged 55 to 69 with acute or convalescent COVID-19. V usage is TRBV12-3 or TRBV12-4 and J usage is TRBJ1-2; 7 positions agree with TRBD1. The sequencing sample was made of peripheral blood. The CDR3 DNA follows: TGTGCCAGCAGCAATGACAGGGTGCGAGGCTACACCTTC. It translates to CASSNDRVRGYTF.